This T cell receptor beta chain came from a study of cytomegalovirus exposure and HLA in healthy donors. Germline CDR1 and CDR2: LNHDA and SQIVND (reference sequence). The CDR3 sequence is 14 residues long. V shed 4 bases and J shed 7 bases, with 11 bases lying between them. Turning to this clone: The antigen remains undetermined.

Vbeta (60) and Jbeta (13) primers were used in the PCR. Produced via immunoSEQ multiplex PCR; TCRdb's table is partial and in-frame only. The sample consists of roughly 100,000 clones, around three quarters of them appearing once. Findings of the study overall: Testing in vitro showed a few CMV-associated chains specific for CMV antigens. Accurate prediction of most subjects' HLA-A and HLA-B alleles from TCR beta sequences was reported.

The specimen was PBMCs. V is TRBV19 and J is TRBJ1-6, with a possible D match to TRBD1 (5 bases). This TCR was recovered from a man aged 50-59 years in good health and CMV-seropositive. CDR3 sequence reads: CASSRGRRNSPLHF. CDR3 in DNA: TGTGCCAGTAGTAGGGGCAGGAGAAATTCACCCCTCCACTTT.